The rows below give T cell receptor beta chains drawn from one sample of a study of T-cell reconstitution after alpha-beta-depleted transplantation in children. TCRdb recomputed calls from the PCR reads with MiXCR, one row per CDR3 protein. The top ten hold over 25% of the sample, which has some 460,000 distinct CDR3 sequences, 15% to 20% seen once. The material was PBMCs, mostly from graft donor cells, obtained 360 days after TCRalphabeta/CD19-depleted stem cell transplant. All receptors derive from a boy under two years old who had a stem cell transplant for Wiskott-Aldrich syndrome, so the T cells may come from the graft donor. Each CDR3 is given with its conserved first and last residue. A D gene is named only where the DNA matches it firmly. The size of a clone is reported for some rows only, either as once, few or many, or as a class for expanded clones.

J gene	clone size	D gene	V gene	CDR3 protein	CDR3 DNA
TRBJ1-3	few	-	TRBV20-1	CSAREDSYSGNTIYF	TGCAGTGCTAGAGAGGACAGCTACTCTGGAAACACCATATATTTT
TRBJ1-4	-	-	TRBV18	CASSPYRALAEKLFF	TGTGCCAGCTCACCTTATAGAGCTCTTGCGGAAAAACTGTTTTTT
TRBJ2-1	-	-	TRBV30	CAWSWREAYNEQFF	TGTGCCTGGAGTTGGCGGGAAGCCTACAATGAGCAGTTCTTC
TRBJ2-5	-	-	TRBV15	CATSRDPVLETQYF	TGTGCCACCAGCAGAGATCCGGTCTTGGAGACCCAGTACTTC
TRBJ1-4	few	-	TRBV2	CASSRERIEKLFF	TGTGCCAGCAGCAGGGAGAGGATTGAAAAACTGTTTTTT
TRBJ1-3	-	-	TRBV6-5	CASSYRGTGNTIYF	TGTGCCAGCAGTTACAGGGGCACTGGAAACACCATATATTTT
TRBJ2-2	-	TRBD2	TRBV4-1	CASSWSGGPTGELFF	TGCGCCAGCAGTTGGAGCGGGGGTCCCACCGGGGAGCTGTTTTTT
TRBJ2-7	-	-	TRBV12-3/TRBV12-4	CASSLAGVRYEQYF	TGTGCCAGCAGTTTAGCGGGAGTTCGCTACGAGCAGTACTTC
TRBJ1-2	few	TRBD1	TRBV20-1	CSARGETGRYTF	TGCAGTGCTAGAGGGGAGACAGGGCGCTACACCTTC
TRBJ2-7	-	TRBD1	TRBV10-3	CAIKTGGYEQYF	TGTGCCATCAAGACAGGGGGTTACGAGCAGTACTTC
TRBJ2-5	-	TRBD2	TRBV6-2/TRBV6-3	CASSPPGLAGKETQYF	TGTGCCAGCAGTCCCCCCGGACTAGCGGGGAAAGAGACCCAGTACTTC
TRBJ2-5	few	-	TRBV18	CASSPPKGKGETQYF	TGTGCCAGCTCACCACCTAAGGGGAAGGGTGAGACCCAGTACTTC
TRBJ2-1	-	-	TRBV20-1	CSARKPLKYNEQFF	TGCAGTGCTAGAAAACCCTTAAAGTACAATGAGCAGTTCTTC
TRBJ2-7	few	-	TRBV12-3/TRBV12-4	CASSHRDFHEQYF	TGTGCCAGCAGTCACCGGGACTTTCACGAGCAGTACTTC
TRBJ2-5	few	-	TRBV11-1	CASSLEGWGVSETQYF	TGTGCCAGCAGCTTAGAGGGTTGGGGCGTCTCAGAGACCCAGTACTTC
TRBJ2-1	-	-	TRBV5-1	CASSLVPTSYNEQFF	TGCGCCAGCAGCTTGGTACCTACCTCTTACAATGAGCAGTTCTTC
TRBJ1-2	-	TRBD1	TRBV6-1	CASTGRLDRAFYGYTF	TGTGCCAGCACCGGCCGCCTGGACAGGGCGTTCTATGGCTACACCTTC
TRBJ2-3	many	TRBD2	TRBV24-1	CATSDPLAGSTDTQYF	TGTGCCACCAGTGACCCGCTAGCGGGAAGCACAGATACGCAGTATTTT
TRBJ2-3	many	TRBD2	TRBV11-2	CASSLRLAALLGTDTQYF	TGTGCCAGCAGCTTAAGACTAGCGGCTTTACTAGGCACAGATACGCAGTATTTT
TRBJ1-1	few	-	TRBV20-1	CSGGMNTEAFF	TGCAGTGGGGGAATGAACACTGAAGCTTTCTTT
TRBJ2-3	-	-	TRBV5-1	CASSLDWEDTQYF	TGCGCCAGCAGCTTGGATTGGGAAGATACGCAGTATTTT
TRBJ2-7	few	TRBD2	TRBV11-1	CASSRPLSGRERSSYEQYF	TGTGCCAGCAGCCGACCCCTTAGTGGGAGGGAGAGGAGCTCCTACGAGCAGTACTTC
TRBJ1-5	-	TRBD1	TRBV10-3	CAISESRQGSQPQHF	TGTGCCATCAGTGAGTCGCGACAGGGTAGTCAGCCCCAGCATTTT
TRBJ2-1	few	-	TRBV29-1	CSVEVSSYNEQFF	TGCAGCGTTGAAGTAAGCTCCTACAATGAGCAGTTCTTC
TRBJ2-7	few	TRBD2	TRBV7-8	CASRLEAGAYEQYF	TGTGCCAGCAGACTGGAAGCGGGGGCCTACGAGCAGTACTTC
TRBJ2-7	-	-	TRBV29-1	CSVVDSLISSYEQYF	TGCAGCGTTGTAGACAGCCTGATTAGCTCCTACGAGCAGTACTTC
TRBJ2-7	many	TRBD2	TRBV6-1	CASLPAGTYEQYF	TGTGCCAGCCTTCCAGCGGGGACCTACGAGCAGTACTTC
TRBJ1-1	-	-	TRBV12-3/TRBV12-4	CASSLSPPKNAFF	TGTGCCAGCAGTTTATCGCCCCCTAAAAACGCTTTCTTT
TRBJ2-7	few	-	TRBV28	CASTEGRGPYEQYF	TGTGCCAGCACCGAGGGAAGGGGTCCCTACGAGCAGTACTTC
TRBJ2-7	-	TRBD1	TRBV20-1	CSARSPADRGTYEQYF	TGCAGTGCTAGAAGCCCGGCGGACAGGGGAACCTACGAGCAGTACTTC
TRBJ2-4	-	-	TRBV10-3	CAISASGEAKNIQYF	TGTGCCATCAGTGCCTCGGGAGAAGCCAAAAACATTCAGTACTTC
TRBJ2-7	few	TRBD1	TRBV7-6	CASSLGDRVTYEQYF	TGTGCCAGCAGCTTAGGGGACAGGGTCACCTACGAGCAGTACTTC
TRBJ2-3	few	TRBD1	TRBV12-3/TRBV12-4	CASSFPQGRTDTQYF	TGTGCCAGCAGTTTCCCACAGGGGCGCACAGATACGCAGTATTTT
TRBJ2-5	-	TRBD2	TRBV5-1	CASSFGLAGKETQYF	TGCGCCAGCAGCTTTGGACTAGCGGGGAAGGAGACCCAGTACTTC
TRBJ2-2	few	-	TRBV7-2	CASSPRWGELFF	TGTGCCAGCAGCCCACGTTGGGGGGAGCTGTTTTTT
TRBJ2-7	-	TRBD2	TRBV27	CASSLRTSGRGEQYF	TGTGCCAGCAGTTTAAGGACTAGCGGGAGAGGCGAGCAGTACTTC
TRBJ2-1	-	-	TRBV21-1	CASSKVGGGSTSHEQFF	-
TRBJ2-2	many	TRBD2	TRBV12-3/TRBV12-4	CASSLARGSNGGELFF	TGTGCCAGCAGTTTAGCCCGCGGGAGTAACGGCGGGGAGCTGTTTTTT
TRBJ2-1	few	TRBD2	TRBV11-2	CASSPSSGGVDEQFF	TGTGCCAGCAGCCCCTCTAGCGGGGGGGTGGATGAGCAGTTCTTC
TRBJ2-3	few	-	TRBV20-1	CSARDLRTTDTQYF	TGCAGTGCTAGGGATCTGCGGACCACAGATACGCAGTATTTT
TRBJ2-7	few	-	TRBV27	CASSKRGQTYEQYF	TGTGCCAGCAGCAAGCGGGGACAAACCTACGAGCAGTACTTC
TRBJ2-1	few	-	TRBV20-1	CSAREDAGTHNEQFF	TGCAGTGCTAGAGAAGACGCGGGAACCCACAATGAGCAGTTCTTC
TRBJ2-1	many	TRBD1	TRBV12-3/TRBV12-4	CASTLRQGMISFNEQFF	TGTGCCAGCACCCTTAGACAGGGCATGATCTCGTTTAATGAGCAGTTCTTC
TRBJ2-5	many	TRBD2	TRBV20-1	CSGSAGAETQYF	TGCAGTGGATCAGCGGGAGCAGAGACCCAGTACTTC
TRBJ2-1	-	-	TRBV12-3/TRBV12-4	CASSRPTGWGNEQFF	TGTGCCAGCTCTCGTCCAACAGGGTGGGGTAATGAGCAGTTCTTC
TRBJ2-1	few	TRBD2	TRBV4-1	CASSQIRREVPNEQFF	TGCGCCAGCAGCCAAATCCGGCGGGAGGTCCCTAATGAGCAGTTCTTC
TRBJ1-2	-	TRBD1	TRBV11-2	CASSRGQGLYGYTF	TGTGCCAGCAGCAGGGGACAGGGCTTATATGGCTACACCTTC
TRBJ2-3	many	-	TRBV28	CASSTGRTQYF	TGTGCCAGCAGCACGGGGAGGACGCAGTATTTT
TRBJ2-3	-	TRBD2	TRBV18	CASSTSSGGAGTDTQYF	TGTGCCAGCTCAACCTCTAGCGGGGGGGCCGGCACAGATACGCAGTATTTT